One and the same sample provided the 17 T cell receptor beta chains below, sequenced in a study of blood T cell repertoires in COVID-19. Sequencing was performed with immunoSEQ multiplex PCR; in TCRdb, only in-frame clones are kept and a portion is missing. The sample lists 55,000 to 65,000 clones, 60% to 80% seen once, with about 3.5% in the top ten. What was sequenced was peripheral blood. These receptors were taken from a man aged 55 to 70 with acute or convalescent COVID-19.

V is TRBV27 and J is TRBJ2-7; TRBD1 might be the D (6 bases). This CDR3 has 14 residues. Looked up from germline, CDR1 is MNHEY and CDR2 is SMNVEV (reference sequence). V was trimmed by 8 bases and J by 4 bases, leaving 18 bases between them. CDR3 protein: CASSRRQGWYEQYF. DNA of the CDR3: TGTGCCAGCTCTAGGAGGCAGGGGTGGTACGAGCAGTACTTC.

The chain carries TRBV10-3 and TRBJ1-1; tentatively, D is TRBD1 (6 bases). Germline V CDR1 and CDR2: ENHRY, SYGVKD. V shed 9 bases and J shed 1 base, with 15 bases lying between them. The CDR3 has 14 residues. DNA for the CDR3: TGTGCCATTGCAGGGGTTCTTCGGAACACTGAAGCTTTCTTT. This encodes CAIAGVLRNTEAFF.

The rearrangement joins TRBV11-2 to TRBJ1-1; possible D gene TRBD1, 6 bases. The CDR3 sequence is 14 residues long. Germline-derived CDR1 and CDR2 are SGHAT and FQNNGV. With 5 bases removed from V and 4 bases from J, the gap between germline ends came to 14 bases. The DNA for the CDR3 is TGTGCCAGCAGCATACAACAGGGTTCCACTGAAGCTTTCTTT. Residues: CASSIQQGSTEAFF.

This chain joins TRBV6-4 and TRBJ1-6; D is undetermined. This CDR3 region has 14 residues. V gave up 4 bases and J gave up 7 bases, with 11 bases separating them. Germline lookup yields CDR1 MRHNA and CDR2 SNTAGT. In DNA form, the CDR3 reads TGTGCCAGCAGTGTCGTGGCAGCGAATTCACCCCTCCACTTT. Its translation is CASSVVAANSPLHF.

The V gene is TRBV18, the J gene TRBJ2-1; 7 bases fit TRBD1. Germline assignment: CDR1 KGHSH and CDR2 LQKENI. This CDR3 spans 16 amino acids. J was trimmed by 6 bases and V by 6 bases; bases with no gene match: 14. CDR3 protein: CASSLAGGQIANEQFF. In nucleotides, the CDR3 is TGTGCCAGCTCCCTCGCAGGGGGACAGATAGCCAATGAGCAGTTCTTC. The variable domain in full, completed from reference TRBV18 and TRBJ2-1, reads NAGVMQNPRHLVRRRGQEARLRCSPMKGHSHVYWYRQLPEEGLKFMVYLQKENIIDESGMPKERFSAEFPKEGPSILRIQQVVRGDSAAYFCASSLAGGQIANEQFFGPGTRLTVL.

The chain combines TRBV4-2 with TRBJ1-2, with a weak D call TRBD1 (5 bases). The CDR3 length is 15 residues. With 4 bases removed from V and 1 base from J, the gap between germline ends came to 13 bases. The germline V gene has CDR1 LGHNA and CDR2 YNFKEQ. The CDR3, as DNA: TGTGCCAGCAGCCTCTCCGGGGGGGGTAACTATGGCTACACCTTC. This translates into CASSLSGGGNYGYTF.

The rearrangement links TRBV7-3 to TRBJ2-7; 8 bases line up with TRBD1. The CDR3 extends over 13 amino acids. In germline, CDR1 is SGHTA, CDR2 FQGTGA. The V gene end was trimmed by 1 base and the J gene end by 6 bases; junction bases not matched to a gene: 2. The CDR3 sequence: CASSLRQGLEQYF. DNA for the CDR3: TGTGCCAGCAGCTTAAGACAGGGGCTCGAGCAGTACTTC.

The chain combines TRBV5-1 with TRBJ1-2; 7 nucleotides line up with TRBD1. Per germline, CDR1 SGHRS and CDR2 YFSETQ. This CDR3 is built from 14 residues. With V trimmed by 4 bases and J by 2 bases, 5 bases remained unmatched. CDR3 sequence: CASSAGQPNYGYTF. In DNA form, the CDR3 reads TGCGCCAGCAGCGCGGGACAGCCCAACTATGGCTACACCTTC.

This clone has a single count. V gene TRBV9 combines with J gene TRBJ1-2; 7 bases agree with TRBD1. The germline gives CDR1 SGDLS, CDR2 YYNGEE. Trimming at V came to 3 bases and at J to 7 bases, leaving 18 bases not matched to a gene. This CDR3 is 17 amino acids long. The chain's CDR3 is CASSALGDSALGAGYTF. The CDR3 DNA sequence: TGTGCCAGCAGCGCCCTGGGGGACAGCGCCCTAGGCGCTGGCTACACCTTC.

This chain uses TRBV20-1 with TRBJ1-2; D might be TRBD1 (5 bases). Trimming pared 6 bases from V and 1 base from J, leaving 9 bases between. The V gene's germline CDR1 is DFQATT and CDR2 SNEGSKA (reference sequence). CDR3 length: 12 residues. CDR3 sequence (DNA): TGCAGTGCGAGTCAGGGTAACTATGGCTACACCTTC. Translation gives CSASQGNYGYTF.

The genes are TRBV5-4 and TRBJ1-2; 9 nucleotides agree with TRBD1. CDR1 and CDR2 from the germline V gene are SGHNT and YYREEE (reference sequence). The CDR3 extends over 13 amino acids. Losses at the gene ends were 8 bases for V and 7 bases for J; bases not matched to a gene: 9. The CDR3 sequence: CASYRDRVIGYTF. In nucleotides, the CDR3 is TGTGCCAGTTACAGGGACAGGGTTATTGGCTACACCTTC.

This rearrangement joins TRBV5-5 to TRBJ1-4; unclear D gene. The V gene's germline CDR1 is SGHKS and CDR2 YYEKEE (reference sequence). The CDR3 length is 14 residues. Trimming pared 7 bases from V and 3 bases from J, leaving 13 bases between. CDR3 DNA: TGTGCCAGCGCCCGGGGAATGGCTAATGAAAAACTGTTTTTT. It translates to CASARGMANEKLFF.

The chain couples TRBV27 to TRBJ2-2, with TRBD2 matching over 10 bases. Germline values: CDR1 MNHEY, CDR2 SMNVEV (reference sequence). V lost 2 bases and J lost 5; bases outside the gene matches: 2. This CDR3 spans 15 amino acids. In nucleotides, the CDR3 is TGTGCCAGCAGTTTAAAACTAGCGGGGACCGGGGAGCTGTTTTTT. Its translation: CASSLKLAGTGELFF.

The chain links TRBV13 to TRBJ2-5; 8 bases are a match to TRBD1. CDR1 PRHDT and CDR2 FYEKMQ come from the germline V gene (reference sequence). V trimming: 3 bases; J trimming: 5 bases; junction bases outside the gene matches: 5. This CDR3 has 14 amino acids. CDR3 DNA: TGTGCCAGCAGCTTCCGGACAGGGCGGGAGACCCAGTACTTC. Protein: CASSFRTGRETQYF.

The chain links TRBV28 to TRBJ1-2; possible D gene TRBD1, 6 bases. CDR3 size: 13 residues. The V gene lost 6 bases and the J gene lost 2 bases, with 10 bases spanning the gap. Germline V gives CDR1 MDHEN, CDR2 SYDVKM. CDR3: CASSPTGNYGYTF. For the CDR3, the DNA is TGTGCCAGCAGCCCTACAGGGAACTATGGCTACACCTTC.

The rearrangement uses TRBV2 and TRBJ1-3; D uncertain. CDR1 SNHLY and CDR2 FYNNEI come from the germline V gene. CDR3 size: 15 residues. V shed 3 bases and J shed 6 bases, with 15 bases lying between them. The CDR3 nucleotides are TGTGCCAGCAGTGAGATGGGCCCTTCCTCAAACACCATATATTTT. The encoded protein is CASSEMGPSSNTIYF.

This clone was counted once. The gene calls are TRBV7-9 and TRBJ1-1, with D maybe TRBD1 (6 bases). The CDR3 totals 12 residues. The germline V and J ends were trimmed by 5 bases and 8 bases, with 12 bases remaining between them. Looked up from germline, CDR1 is SEHNR and CDR2 is FQNEAQ (reference sequence). The CDR3 is CASSDHREEAFF. Written as DNA, the CDR3 is TGTGCCAGCAGCGACCACAGGGAGGAAGCTTTCTTT.